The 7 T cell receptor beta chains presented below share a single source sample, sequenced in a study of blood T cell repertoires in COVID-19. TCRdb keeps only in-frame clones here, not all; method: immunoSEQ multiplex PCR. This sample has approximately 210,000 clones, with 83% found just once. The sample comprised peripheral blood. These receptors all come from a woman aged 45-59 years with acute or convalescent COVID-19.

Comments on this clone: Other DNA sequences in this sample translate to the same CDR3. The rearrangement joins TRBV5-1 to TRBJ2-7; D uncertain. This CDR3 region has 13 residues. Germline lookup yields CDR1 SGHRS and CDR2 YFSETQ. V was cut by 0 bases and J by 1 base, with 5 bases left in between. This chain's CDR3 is CASSLASSYEQYF. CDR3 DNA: TGCGCCAGCAGCTTGGCCTCTTCCTACGAGCAGTACTTC. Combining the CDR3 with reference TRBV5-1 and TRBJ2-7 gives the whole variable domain KAGVTQTPRYLIKTRGQQVTLSCSPISGHRSVSWYQQTPGQGLQFLFEYFSETQRNKGNFPGRFSGRQFSNSRSEMNVSTLELGDSALYLCASSLASSYEQYFGPGTRLTVT.

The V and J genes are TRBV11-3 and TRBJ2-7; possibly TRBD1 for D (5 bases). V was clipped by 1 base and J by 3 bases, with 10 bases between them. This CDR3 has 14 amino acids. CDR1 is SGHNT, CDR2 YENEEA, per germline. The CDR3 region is CASSLGQGNYEQYF. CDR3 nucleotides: TGTGCCAGCAGCTTAGGCCAGGGTAACTACGAGCAGTACTTC.

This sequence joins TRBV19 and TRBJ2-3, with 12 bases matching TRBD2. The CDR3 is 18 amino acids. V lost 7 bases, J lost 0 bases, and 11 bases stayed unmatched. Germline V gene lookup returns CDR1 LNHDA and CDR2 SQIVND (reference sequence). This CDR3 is CASTPTSGSAFSTDTQYF. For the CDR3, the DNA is TGTGCCAGTACCCCGACTAGCGGGAGCGCTTTTAGCACAGATACGCAGTATTTT.

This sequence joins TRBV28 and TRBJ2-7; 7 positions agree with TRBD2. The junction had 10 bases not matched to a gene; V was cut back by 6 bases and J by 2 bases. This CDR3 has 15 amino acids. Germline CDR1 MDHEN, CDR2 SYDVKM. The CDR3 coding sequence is TGTGCCAGCAGGCCCGGGGGGACCACAGCCTACGAGCAGTACTTC. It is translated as CASRPGGTTAYEQYF.

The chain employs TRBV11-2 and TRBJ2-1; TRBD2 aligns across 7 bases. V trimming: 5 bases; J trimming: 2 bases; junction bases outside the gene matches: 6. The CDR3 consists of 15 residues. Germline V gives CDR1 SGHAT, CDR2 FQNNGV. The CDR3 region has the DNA TGTGCCAGCAGCCGCCAGCGGGACGCCTACAATGAGCAGTTCTTC. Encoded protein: CASSRQRDAYNEQFF. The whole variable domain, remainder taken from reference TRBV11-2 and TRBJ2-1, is EAGVAQSPRYKIIEKRQSVAFWCNPISGHATLYWYQQILGQGPKLLIQFQNNGVVDDSQLPKDRFSAERLKGVDSTLKIQPAKLEDSAVYLCASSRQRDAYNEQFFGPGTRLTVL.

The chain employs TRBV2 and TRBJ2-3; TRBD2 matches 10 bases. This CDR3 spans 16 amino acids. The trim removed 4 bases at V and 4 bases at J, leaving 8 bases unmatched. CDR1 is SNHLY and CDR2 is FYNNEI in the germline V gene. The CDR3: CASSGVAGGVADTQYF. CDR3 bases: TGTGCCAGCAGTGGGGTAGCGGGAGGTGTTGCAGATACGCAGTATTTT.

The CDR3 sequence: CASSFLDREAFF. In DNA form, the CDR3 reads TGTGCCAGCAGCTTTCTCGACAGGGAAGCTTTCTTT. V usage is TRBV5-5 and J usage is TRBJ1-1; D might be TRBD1 (6 bases). Germline values: CDR1 SGHKS, CDR2 YYEKEE (reference sequence). V was trimmed by 2 bases and J by 8 bases, leaving 10 bases between them. CDR3 length: 12 residues.